Here is one T cell receptor beta chain with its context. One junction end disagrees with the germline gene, perhaps due to a read error. The data were obtained in a study of molecular identifiers for immune sequencing clone quantification. TCRdb analysed the PCR reads with MiXCR anew, one entry per CDR3 protein. This repertoire shows about 640,000 distinct CDR3 sequences, just under 20% found once; its top ten account for approximately 0.9%. From germline, CDR1 is DFQATT and CDR2 SNEGSKA (reference sequence). This CDR3 has 13 amino acids. Sequenced input: naive CD8+ T cells from blood, with Jurkat cell RNA spiked in. Subset indicated: FACS-sorted CD8+CD4-CCR7+CD45RA+ naive T cells. The source of this sequence is a human donor in good health. Some libraries in this study had Jurkat cell RNA spiked in. The chain is built from TRBV20-1 and TRBJ1-1; D remains unclear. This CDR3 reads CSASDGRGTETFF. The CDR3 DNA is TGCAGTGCTTCCGACGGACGCGGCACTGAAACTTTCTTT.